This T cell receptor (beta chain) was retrieved from a study of blood T cell repertoires in COVID-19. Study details: Samples taken during acute and convalescent COVID-19 were collected in the United States, Italy and Spain. PBMCs, B-cell-depleted T cells, or T cells provided the cDNA or gDNA that made up the material.

Germline lookup yields CDR1 SGHRS and CDR2 YFSETQ. This CDR3 region has 17 residues. V shed 8 bases and J shed 0 bases, with 18 bases lying between them. As processed by the authors: By means of reference gene primer amplification, nucleated cell counts were estimated. The repertoire was sequenced with immunoSEQ multiplex PCR; TCRdb's copy has only in-frame clones and lacks some. V, J and clone size are those of that table, while D and trimming were read from the DNA. The sample holds tens of thousands of clones, 80% to 90% seen once. The clonotype comes from a woman aged 55-75 years with acute or convalescent COVID-19. This rearrangement joins TRBV5-1 to TRBJ1-6; D gene ambiguous. Sequenced material: peripheral blood. DNA for the CDR3: TGCGCCAGTTCCTCCTCGGGTACTAACTCCTATAATTCACCCCTCCACTTT. This codes for CASSSSGTNSYNSPLHF.